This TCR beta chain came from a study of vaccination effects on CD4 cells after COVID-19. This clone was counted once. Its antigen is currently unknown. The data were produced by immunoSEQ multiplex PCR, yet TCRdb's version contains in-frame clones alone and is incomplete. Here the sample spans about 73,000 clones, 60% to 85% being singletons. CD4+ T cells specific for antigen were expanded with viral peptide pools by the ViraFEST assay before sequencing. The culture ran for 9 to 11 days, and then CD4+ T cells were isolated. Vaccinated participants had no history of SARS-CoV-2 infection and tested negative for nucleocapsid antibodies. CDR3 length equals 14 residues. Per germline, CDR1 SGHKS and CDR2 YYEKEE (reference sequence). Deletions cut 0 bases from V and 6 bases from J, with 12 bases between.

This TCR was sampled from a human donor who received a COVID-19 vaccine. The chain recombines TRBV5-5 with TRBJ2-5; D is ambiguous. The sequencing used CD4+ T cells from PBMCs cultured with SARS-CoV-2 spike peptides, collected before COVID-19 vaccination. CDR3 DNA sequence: TGTGCCAGCAGCTTGGATTCGCCGGAGCAGACCCAGTACTTC. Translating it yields CASSLDSPEQTQYF.